Included here is one T cell receptor beta chain sequence, with context. No antigen is known for it. No base quality values were provided; no much bigger clone lies one nucleotide off. TCRbeta CDR3 regions were amplified from genomic DNA by means of the immunoSEQ Assay, a bias-controlled multiplex PCR. From the authors' description of their analysis: Nucleated cell counts per sample were estimated from amplification of reference gene primers within the assay. To quantify the absolute abundance of each unique TCRbeta CDR3 rearrangement, sequence reads were collapsed and filtered. For each sample, productive Simpson clonality was calculated as the square root of Simpson's diversity index over productive rearrangements. This is the immuneACCESS table as TCRdb keeps it, with only in-frame sequences that have V and J called. A part of the clones is gone; compared with another copy, unresolved V genes explain less than half, and the rest is unexplained. The DNA was the basis for D and trimming; V, J and clone size are from that table. The sample includes nearly 90,000 clones, with roughly 91% observed a single time. The ten largest clones represent roughly 6.3% of the sample.

This sample was included in a study of blood T cell repertoires in COVID-19 (dated by TCRdb to about 2020). In the study overall: Collaborator samples came from the United States, Italy and Spain and covered acute and convalescent phases of COVID-19. The repertoires were released in a freely available public database intended as a resource for research on the immune response to SARS-CoV-2. HLA class I and class II types, where available, came from metadata supplied by the sample provider rather than from assay-based typing. The material from the prospective study consisted of cDNA or gDNA derived from T cells, B-cell-depleted T cells, or PBMCs. The samples were drawn from two sources: the first 160 participants of the ongoing ImmuneRACE study, and 1,000 to 1,500 subjects contributed by 6 global collaborators. The dataset comprised deeply sampled blood TCRbeta repertoires from subjects exposed to, actively infected with, or recovered from COVID-19. Sample metadata almost always included a de-identified subject ID, COVID-19 status, age in years and sex. Overall study outcomes, separate from this receptor: The amount of clinical and demographic metadata varied by source and participant and was provided uncurated.

In Seattle, one collaborating source enrolled patients while the infection was active and tracked those patients longitudinally over the course of disease. The collaborating institutions used their own protocols to collect whole blood in K2EDTA tubes. For TCRbeta analysis, collaborator samples were shipped as frozen whole blood, as isolated PBMCs, or as DNA extracted from either sample type. CDR1 and CDR2 are read off the germline V gene as KGHDR and SFDVKD. The V end loses 2 bases and the J end loses 0 bases, and a stretch of 4 bases separates them. CDR3 length: 14 amino acids, cysteine to phenylalanine. Only the CDR3 part of the read is kept: 42 bases, read in frame from the first base.

The sequence derives from a man younger than 35 with COVID-19, enrolled during active disease. The sequenced material came from peripheral blood. The chain is encoded by TRBV24-1 joined to TRBJ1-3, with the D gene too uncertain to name. CDR3 protein: CATSDSLSGNTIYF. At the DNA level, the sequence is TGTGCCACCAGTGATTCCCTCTCTGGAAACACCATATATTTT.